This TCR beta chain was retrieved from a study of T cells in women clearing cervical HPV infection. Study summary: Cases were women with histologically confirmed HPV16-related CIN3 or worse, including a couple of invasive cancers. For cases, blood was sampled a median approximately 150 days after lesion detection, interquartile range roughly 80 to 200 days. Overall study findings and caveats: CIN3+ cases had significantly higher TCR richness than controls; evenness did not differ.

This table comes from immunoSEQ multiplex PCR, and its TCRdb copy is limited to in-frame clones, with some not included. The sample table sets out 20,000 to 25,000 clones. As concerns this clone: Its target is unknown. Coverage ceases 3 residues before the CDR3 finishes, and the germline J gene fills in the end.

The germline V gene has CDR1 MNHEY and CDR2 SVGEGT. This CDR3 spans 13 amino acids. The sequencing input was blood buffy coat. This receptor was taken from a woman between 18 and 70 years old with a cervical HPV16 infection that either progressed to CIN3+ or cleared (not recorded which). The J gene is TRBJ1-2, the V gene TRBV6-2 or TRBV6-3; TRBD1 aligns across 7 bases. The covered CDR3 bases are TGTGCCAGCAGTTACCGCAGGGGGAGCGGC. It specifies CASSYRRGSG. In full, the CDR3 reads CASSYRRGSGYTF.